This T cell receptor (beta chain) was sequenced in a study of blood T cell repertoires in COVID-19. Study in general: COVID-19 samples, acute and convalescent, were from the United States, Italy and Spain.

During active infection, Seattle patients enrolled and were then monitored through disease. Methods used by the authors: Cell counts per sample came from amplifying reference gene primers. Sequencing was performed with immunoSEQ multiplex PCR; in TCRdb, only in-frame clones are kept and a portion is missing. For V, J and clone size, that table is used; D and trimming come from the DNA. The table has approximately 270,000 clones, approximately 85% seen once. CDR1 and CDR2 from the germline V gene are SGHTA and FQGNSA. The CDR3 extends over 14 amino acids. V gave up 3 bases and J gave up 8 bases; unmatched junction bases: 5.

The chain joins TRBV7-2 to TRBJ2-7; 12 bases fit TRBD2. This clonotype was obtained from a human donor with COVID-19, enrolled during active disease. The donor label of this sample is uncertain. Sample: peripheral blood. The CDR3 nucleotides read TGTGCCAGCAGCTTGACTAGCGGGAGAGACCAGCAGTACTTC. This sequence encodes CASSLTSGRDQQYF. Full variable domain (missing parts from reference TRBV7-2 and TRBJ2-7): GAGVSQSPSNKVTEKGKDVELRCDPISGHTALYWYRQSLGQGLEFLIYFQGNSAPDKSGLPSDRFSAERTGGSVSTLTIQRTQQEDSAVYLCASSLTSGRDQQYFGPGTRLTVT.